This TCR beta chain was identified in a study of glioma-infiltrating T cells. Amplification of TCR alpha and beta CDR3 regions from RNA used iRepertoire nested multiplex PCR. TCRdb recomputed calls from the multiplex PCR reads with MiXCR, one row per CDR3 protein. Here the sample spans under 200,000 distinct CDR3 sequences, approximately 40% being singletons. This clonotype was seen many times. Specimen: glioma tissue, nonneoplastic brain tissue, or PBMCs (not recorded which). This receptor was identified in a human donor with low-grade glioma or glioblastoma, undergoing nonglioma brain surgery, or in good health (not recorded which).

CDR3 coding DNA: TGCAGTGCTAGGGAGACTCTCAAAACTTACAATGAGCAGTTCTTC. The encoded protein is CSARETLKTYNEQFF. This chain links TRBV20-1 with TRBJ2-1; D remains unclear. V was trimmed by 3 bases and J by 4 bases, leaving 16 bases between them. The CDR3 runs 15 residues. Germline lookup yields CDR1 DFQATT and CDR2 SNEGSKA (reference sequence).